The present entry profiles one TCR beta chain with its context. Its specificity is unknown. This record comes from a study of shared clonotypes between healthy human individuals. Study-wide background: The study enrolled two women and three men aged 18 to 49.

TCRdb keeps only in-frame clones here, not all; method: immunoSEQ multiplex PCR. The sample has some 2,500,000 clones; more than 85% are singletons. Looked up from germline, CDR1 is SGHKS and CDR2 is YYEKEE (reference sequence). Deletions cut 0 bases from V and 2 bases from J, with 14 bases between. CDR3 length: 16 residues. General study points: For naive CD4 cells, roughly 5.5% of clonotypes were shared across a handful of donors.

What was sequenced was naive CD4+ T cells from PBMCs. Specified subset: CD45RA+ positively selected. This clonotype was obtained from a man younger than 30 in good health. Some clones in this sample may be carry-over from other donors' samples. The gene calls are TRBV5-5 and TRBJ2-5; a weak D match, TRBD1 (6 bases). The CDR3 sequence: CASSLGLSRGQETQYF. CDR3 nucleotide sequence: TGTGCCAGCAGCTTGGGTCTGAGCAGGGGACAAGAGACCCAGTACTTC.